This TCR beta chain was profiled in a study of blood T cell repertoires in COVID-19. A Seattle source enrolled patients during active infection and followed them longitudinally. V gave up 5 bases and J gave up 1 base, with 9 bases separating them. Germline CDR1 reads SGHVS; CDR2 reads FNYEAQ. This CDR3 has 13 amino acids. Assay used: immunoSEQ multiplex PCR; TCRdb lists only in-frame clones, some missing. Seen here are 400,000 to 450,000 clones, 70% to 90% observed once, and the top ten hold roughly 0.87%. The sample was peripheral blood. This clonotype was sampled from a man aged 18 to 29 with COVID-19, enrolled during active disease. This chain links TRBV7-6 with TRBJ2-7, with a weak D call TRBD1 (6 bases). CDR3: CASSMDSSYEQYF. CDR3 coding DNA: TGTGCCAGCAGCATGGACAGTTCCTACGAGCAGTACTTC.